This entry lists 26 T cell receptor beta chains sequenced from one sample in a study of early stage breast cancer tumors. Method: immunoSEQ multiplex PCR; TCRdb's copy keeps in-frame clones and lacks some. Of approximately 20,000 clones detected, about 83% appear once; the ten largest clones hold around 1.7%. Sequences were obtained from blood. The receptors were gathered from a person in their 70s with breast cancer.

The rearrangement joins TRBV7-2 to TRBJ1-2, with D possibly TRBD1 on 5 matching bases. CDR1 is SGHTA and CDR2 is FQGNSA in the germline V gene. There are 15 residues in the CDR3. The V end was cut by 0 bases, the J end by 4 bases, with 12 bases between. In nucleotides, the CDR3 is TGTGCCAGCAGCTTAGCGGGGGGAAATAGCTATGGCTACACCTTC. It is translated as CASSLAGGNSYGYTF.

This chain uses TRBV7-6 with TRBJ2-7, with 9 bases lining up with TRBD1. The CDR3 is made up of 15 amino acids. V was clipped by 3 bases and J by 2 bases; unmatched bases: 5. Germline values: CDR1 SGHVS, CDR2 FNYEAQ. In DNA form, the CDR3 reads TGTGCCAGCAGCTTGGCGACAGGGGGTACCTACGAGCAGTACTTC. Translation gives CASSLATGGTYEQYF.

The chain combines TRBV5-1 with TRBJ2-1; TRBD1 matches at 8 bases. J lost 3 bases, V lost 5 bases, and 1 base had no gene match. Germline CDR1 and CDR2: SGHRS and YFSETQ. The CDR3 has 13 residues. Written as DNA, the CDR3 is TGCGCCAGCAGGGGACAGGACTACAATGAGCAGTTCTTC. It is translated as CASRGQDYNEQFF.

The J gene is TRBJ2-7, the V gene TRBV7-8; TRBD2 matches 9 bases. Per germline, CDR1 SGHVS and CDR2 FQNEAQ. With V trimmed by 5 bases and J by 1 base, 6 bases remained unmatched. The CDR3 has 15 amino acids. As DNA, the CDR3 is TGTGCCAGCAGCGCGAGTAGCGGGGGATCCTACGAGCAGTACTTC. The encoded protein is CASSASSGGSYEQYF.

This chain joins TRBV15 and TRBJ2-2; tentatively, D is TRBD2 (6 bases). The CDR3 length is 17 residues. V lost 0 bases and J 4 bases, leaving 15 bases between the germline ends. The germline gives CDR1 LNHNV, CDR2 YYDKDF (reference sequence). This CDR3 is CATSRDPASVFTGELFF. DNA of the CDR3: TGTGCCACCAGCAGAGATCCGGCTAGCGTCTTCACCGGGGAGCTGTTTTTT.

This chain connects TRBV19 to TRBJ1-5, with a weak D call TRBD1 (5 bases). In germline, CDR1 is LNHDA, CDR2 SQIVND (reference sequence). The V and J ends lost 5 bases and 10 bases respectively, with 12 bases between them. This CDR3 contains 12 residues. The CDR3: CASSPVDSPQHF. The CDR3 DNA follows: TGTGCCAGTAGTCCCGTTGACAGTCCCCAGCATTTT.

This chain links TRBV2 with TRBJ2-7; 9 bases fit TRBD2. Germline trimming cut 6 bases from V and 6 bases from J; bases unmatched to any gene: 3. The CDR3 extends over 12 amino acids. The germline gives CDR1 SNHLY, CDR2 FYNNEI. The CDR3 nucleotides are TGTGCCAGCAGGACGACTAGCGGCGAGCAGTACTTC. Translating gives CASRTTSGEQYF. The full variable domain, in which reference TRBV2 and TRBJ2-7 provide the parts outside the CDR3, is EPEVTQTPSHQVTQMGQEVILRCVPISNHLYFYWYRQILGQKVEFLVSFYNNEISEKSEIFDDQFSVERPDGSNFTLKIRSTKLEDSAMYFCASRTTSGEQYFGPGTRLTVT.

In this sample, this clone turned up a few times. The gene calls are TRBV25-1 and TRBJ1-6, with 8 bases matching TRBD1. V shed 4 bases and J 7 bases; nucleotides not matched to a gene: 12. This CDR3 comprises 17 residues. CDR1 is MGHDK and CDR2 is SYGVNS in the germline V gene. The CDR3 coding sequence is TGTGCCAGCAGTGCTGGACAGGGAGATAGACGGAATTCACCCCTCCACTTT. Protein product: CASSAGQGDRRNSPLHF.

The chain has TRBV11-2 and TRBJ2-5; 9 nucleotides line up with TRBD1. The DNA end is a closer match to TRBJ2-7, so the J assignment may be wrong. CDR1 is SGHAT and CDR2 is FQNNGV in the germline V gene. The CDR3 runs 16 residues. In DNA form, the CDR3 reads TGTGCCAGCAGCCTCGGTGGGACAGGGATCTCCTACGAGCAGTACTTC. This sequence encodes CASSLGGTGISYEQYF.

CDR3 DNA sequence: TGTGCTAGTGGCTCCGGGACAGGACCTCACACCGGGGAGCTGTTTTTT. Its translation: CASGSGTGPHTGELFF. The chain employs TRBV12-5 and TRBJ2-2; 8 bases line up with TRBD1. Germline CDR1 is LGHNT and CDR2 is FRNRAP. The CDR3 has 16 residues. V shed 6 bases and J 3 bases; nucleotides not matched to a gene: 9.

The CDR3, as DNA: TGTGCCAGCAGACCGACGGGTGAACAGCCCCAGCATTTT. Encoded protein: CASRPTGEQPQHF. The V and J genes are TRBV2 and TRBJ1-5; D not resolved. The CDR3 is made up of 13 amino acids. Germline loops: CDR1 SNHLY, CDR2 FYNNEI. V lost 6 bases to trimming and J lost 7 bases, with 13 bases between them.

The V call is TRBV14, the J call TRBJ1-4, with 7 bases identical to TRBD1. The CDR3 loop spans 15 amino acids. V dropped 1 base and J dropped 4; count of bases not matched to a gene: 3. In germline, CDR1 is SGHDN, CDR2 FVKESK. Here the CDR3 reads CASSQVGQYNEKLFF. CDR3 DNA sequence: TGTGCCAGCAGCCAAGTGGGACAGTATAATGAAAAACTGTTTTTT.

The chain links TRBV19 to TRBJ2-3; TRBD1 matches 8 bases. V gave up 6 bases and J gave up 1 base; unmatched junction bases: 6. The CDR3 is made up of 15 amino acids. Germline V gene lookup returns CDR1 LNHDA and CDR2 SQIVND (reference sequence). The DNA for the CDR3 is TGTGCCAGTAGGAGGACAGGGATGGGCACAGATACGCAGTATTTT. Translating gives CASRRTGMGTDTQYF.

This clone was recorded once. The chain has TRBV27 and TRBJ1-2; 9 nucleotides align to TRBD1. Germline CDR1 is MNHEY and CDR2 is SMNVEV (reference sequence). The junction had 10 bases not matched to a gene; V was cut back by 5 bases and J by 0 bases. The length of the CDR3 is 17 residues. The CDR3, as DNA: TGTGCCAGCAGTCCCGCGGGACAGGGAAGGGCTAACTATGGCTACACCTTC. It is translated as CASSPAGQGRANYGYTF.

This clone has just a few counts. The chain joins TRBV7-9 to TRBJ1-5; 7 nucleotides line up with TRBD1. The germline V gene has CDR1 SEHNR and CDR2 FQNEAQ (reference sequence). The J segment lost 2 bases and the V segment lost 5 bases, leaving 3 bases of the junction unmatched. The length of the CDR3 is 14 residues. CDR3 in amino acids: CASSLGGGNQPQHF. The CDR3 DNA reads TGTGCCAGCAGCCTAGGGGGCGGCAATCAGCCCCAGCATTTT.

The chain employs TRBV19 and TRBJ2-3; a possible D gene is TRBD2 (5 bases). Trimming left V 8 bases short and J 2 bases short, with 17 bases between. Germline V gene lookup returns CDR1 LNHDA and CDR2 SQIVND (reference sequence). This CDR3 is built from 15 residues. CDR3 region: CASGIEGTPTDTQYF. CDR3 nucleotide sequence: TGTGCCAGTGGAATCGAGGGTACCCCCACAGATACGCAGTATTTT.

The chain joins TRBV9 to TRBJ1-3, with unresolved D. The V end lost 0 bases, the J end lost 0 bases, and 10 bases lay between the germline ends. The CDR3 extends over 16 amino acids. Germline V gene data show CDR1 as SGDLS and CDR2 as YYNGEE. The CDR3 sequence is CASSVDPAASGNTIYF. In nucleotides, the CDR3 is TGTGCCAGCAGCGTAGATCCCGCGGCCTCTGGAAACACCATATATTTT.

The CDR3 protein is CASSVDVENTDTQYF. Written as DNA, the CDR3 is TGTGCCAGCAGCGTAGATGTAGAGAACACAGATACGCAGTATTTT. The chain recombines TRBV9 with TRBJ2-3; D gene unclear. V lost 0 bases and J 2 bases, leaving 10 bases between the germline ends. The CDR3 extends over 15 amino acids. Germline CDR1 SGDLS, CDR2 YYNGEE.

This sequence joins TRBV18 and TRBJ2-2, with D uncertain. In germline, CDR1 is KGHSH, CDR2 LQKENI. CDR3 length equals 14 residues. V lost 1 base and J 7 bases, leaving 10 bases between the germline ends. In DNA form, the CDR3 reads TGTGCCAGCTCACCACGGCAATCGAACGGGGAGCTGTTTTTT. This translates into CASSPRQSNGELFF.

Regarding this clone: In the same sample, other DNA sequences code for this CDR3. V and J are TRBV19 and TRBJ2-5, with TRBD2 matching over 7 bases. V dropped 7 bases and J dropped 2; count of bases not matched to a gene: 10. The V gene's germline CDR1 is LNHDA and CDR2 SQIVND (reference sequence). The CDR3 is made up of 15 amino acids. In DNA, the CDR3 is TGTGCCAGTAAGGGCGTTGGGAGGGGACAAGAGACCCAGTACTTC. It translates to CASKGVGRGQETQYF. Complete variable domain (other parts from reference TRBV19 and TRBJ2-5): DGGITQSPKYLFRKEGQNVTLSCEQNLNHDAMYWYRQDPGQGLRLIYYSQIVNDFQKGDIAEGYSVSREKKESFPLTVTSAQKNPTAFYLCASKGVGRGQETQYFGPGTRLLVL.

The genes are TRBV5-6 and TRBJ2-5; weak D call: TRBD2 (6 bases). V was trimmed by 4 bases and J by 1 base, leaving 14 bases between them. Germline V gene data show CDR1 as SGHDT and CDR2 as YYEEEE. The CDR3 has 15 residues. In DNA form, the CDR3 reads TGTGCCAGCAGCCCTATAGCGGCGATCCAAGAGACCCAGTACTTC. Amino acid sequence: CASSPIAAIQETQYF.

This clone was seen just once. The V and J genes are TRBV5-4 and TRBJ2-7; D ambiguous. CDR1 and CDR2 (germline): SGHNT, YYREEE (reference sequence). V was shortened by 2 bases and J by 0 bases, with 6 bases between the two germline ends. CDR3 size: 13 residues. CDR3 in amino acids: CASSLESSYEQYF. The CDR3 DNA is TGTGCCAGCAGCTTAGAGAGCTCCTACGAGCAGTACTTC.

This chain joins TRBV6-4 and TRBJ2-1; 8 bases align to TRBD1. The germline V gene has CDR1 MRHNA and CDR2 SNTAGT. The trim removed 5 bases at V and 0 bases at J, leaving 3 bases unmatched. This CDR3 has 15 amino acids. The CDR3 spells CASSSGTGSYNEQFF. For the CDR3, the DNA is TGTGCCAGCAGTTCCGGGACAGGCTCCTACAATGAGCAGTTCTTC.

This clone was seen a single time. The J gene is TRBJ2-5, the V gene TRBV29-1; 7 bases match TRBD2. The CDR3 is made up of 13 amino acids. V lost 1 base, J lost 7 bases, and 6 bases stayed unmatched. Germline V lookup: CDR1 SQVTM, CDR2 ANQGSEA. The CDR3 DNA is TGCAGCGTTGAAGCGAGACGGGAGGCGACCCAGTACTTC. It codes for CSVEARREATQYF.

This clone was seen a handful of times. J is TRBJ2-2 and V is TRBV2; D ambiguous. This CDR3 region has 12 residues. Germline CDR1 and CDR2: SNHLY and FYNNEI. V lost 4 bases and J 3 bases, leaving 3 bases between the germline ends. For the CDR3, the DNA is TGTGCCAGCAGTGGCGACACCGGGGAGCTGTTTTTT. It is translated as CASSGDTGELFF.

The chain recombines TRBV5-1 with TRBJ2-1; 10 nucleotides agree with TRBD2. Germline V gene sequence: CDR1 SGHRS, CDR2 YFSETQ. There are 15 residues in the CDR3. The trim removed 4 bases at V and 10 bases at J, leaving 11 bases unmatched. The CDR3 spells CASSPIVAGGREQFF. In nucleotides, the CDR3 is TGCGCCAGCAGCCCCATTGTAGCGGGGGGCCGAGAGCAGTTCTTC. Together with reference TRBV5-1 and TRBJ2-1, the CDR3 gives the full variable domain: KAGVTQTPRYLIKTRGQQVTLSCSPISGHRSVSWYQQTPGQGLQFLFEYFSETQRNKGNFPGRFSGRQFSNSRSEMNVSTLELGDSALYLCASSPIVAGGREQFFGPGTRLTVL.